This paragraph reports one T cell receptor beta chain. The target antigen is unknown. The ends lost 4 bases at V and 8 bases at J; junction bases unmatched: 13. The CDR3 has 16 residues. The germline V gene has CDR1 SGHRS and CDR2 YFSETQ. Method: immunoSEQ multiplex PCR; TCRdb's copy keeps in-frame clones and lacks some. The sample shows 150,000 to 200,000 clones, just over 90% of them seen only once. These data are taken from a study of T cell responses to AZD1222 COVID-19 vaccine. Findings of the study overall: Donors in the cohort were predominantly white British and more often female, and clonal diversity was possibly underestimated. Spike was spanned by vaccine-associated CD4 TCRs, with dominance at 160-218 and 743-854.

V is TRBV5-1 and J is TRBJ1-4, with TRBD1 identical over 8 bases. This sequence originates from an adult in good health. Sample: peripheral blood, taken on day 0 of AZD1222 vaccination. The CDR3, as DNA: TGCGCCAGCAGCCTGGACCCCCAGGGGGCGGGGGAAAAACTGTTTTTT. As protein: CASSLDPQGAGEKLFF.